The present T cell receptor beta chain was sequenced within a study of blood T cells in healthy people across ages. The study's findings and limits: PBMC samples, being unsorted, prevented any conclusive comparison of naive and antigen-experienced cells. Higher diversity and more naive CD4+ cells were features of long-lived donors, compared to aged donors.

The CDR3 runs 12 residues. V lost 4 bases, J lost 11 bases, and 3 bases stayed unmatched. CDR1 SNHLY and CDR2 FYNNEI come from the germline V gene. Turning to this clonotype: Its antigen remains unidentified.

Sample-barcoded 5' priming and a J-beta primer mix drove a second PCR of roughly 6 to 12 cycles. TCRdb processed the 5' RACE reads anew with MiXCR; each CDR3 protein has one entry. Counted here are about 670,000 distinct CDR3 sequences, over 40% occurring once; the ten biggest clones make up roughly 12%. The sample taken for sequencing was blood. This chain joins TRBV2 and TRBJ1-5, with TRBD1 matching over 9 bases. This receptor was taken from a woman at least 80 years old in good health. The CDR3 nucleotides are TGTGCCAGCAGTGCGACAGGGGGAGCCCAGCATTTT. Its translation: CASSATGGAQHF.